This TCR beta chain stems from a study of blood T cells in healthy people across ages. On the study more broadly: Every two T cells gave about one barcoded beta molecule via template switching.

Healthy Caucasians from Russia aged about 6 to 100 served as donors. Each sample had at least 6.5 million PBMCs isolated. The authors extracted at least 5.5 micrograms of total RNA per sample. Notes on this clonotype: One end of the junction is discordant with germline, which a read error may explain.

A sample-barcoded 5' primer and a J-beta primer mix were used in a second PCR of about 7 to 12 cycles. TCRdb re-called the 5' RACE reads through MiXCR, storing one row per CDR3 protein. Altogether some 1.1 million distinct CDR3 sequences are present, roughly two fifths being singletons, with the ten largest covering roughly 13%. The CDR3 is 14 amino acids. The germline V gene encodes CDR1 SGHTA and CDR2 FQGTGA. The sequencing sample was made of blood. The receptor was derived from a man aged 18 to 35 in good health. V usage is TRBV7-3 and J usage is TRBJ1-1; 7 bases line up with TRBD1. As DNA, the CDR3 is TGTGCCAGCAGCTTGTCAGGGGGGAACAGTGAAGCTTTCTTT. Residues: CASSLSGGNSEAFF.